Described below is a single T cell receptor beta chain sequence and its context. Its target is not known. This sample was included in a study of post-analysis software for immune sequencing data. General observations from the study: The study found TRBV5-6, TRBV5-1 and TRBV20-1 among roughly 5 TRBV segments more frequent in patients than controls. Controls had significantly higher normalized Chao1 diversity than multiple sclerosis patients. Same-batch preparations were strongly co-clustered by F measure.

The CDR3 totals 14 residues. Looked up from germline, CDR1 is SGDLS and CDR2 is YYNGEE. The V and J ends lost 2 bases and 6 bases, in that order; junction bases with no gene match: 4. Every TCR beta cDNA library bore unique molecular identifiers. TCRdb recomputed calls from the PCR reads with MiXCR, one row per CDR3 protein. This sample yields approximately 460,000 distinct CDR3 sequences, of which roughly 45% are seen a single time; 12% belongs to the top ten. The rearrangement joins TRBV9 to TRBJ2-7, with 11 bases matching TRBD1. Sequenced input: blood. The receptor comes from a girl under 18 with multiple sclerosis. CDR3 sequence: CASSVGTGGSEQYF. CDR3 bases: TGTGCCAGCAGCGTTGGGACAGGGGGTAGCGAGCAGTACTTC.